A selection of T cell receptor beta chains follows, all from one sample in a study of T-cell memory formation after mild COVID-19. TCRdb reprocessed the 5' RACE reads with MiXCR, giving one entry per CDR3 protein. The table lists hundreds of thousands of distinct CDR3 sequences, 15% to 20% of them singletons. Sequencing was performed on PBMCs or a T cell subset sorted from them (not recorded which). These receptors were taken from a man between 18 and 29 years old who had mild COVID-19 (a few samples of this study predate the infection). Cell type and time point are not known. The CDR3 runs from the conserved cysteine through the conserved F or W. The order of the fields is J gene, V gene, clone size, D gene, CDR3 DNA, CDR3 protein. The D gene is left open where the match is weak. Only some rows state a clone size, as once, few, many or a class for expanded clones.

J: TRBJ2-5
V: TRBV24-1
size: few
D: TRBD2
DNA: TGTGCCACCAGCCGAGCGGGAGACGTCCTAAGAGAAAAAGAGACCCAGTACTTC
CDR3: CATSRAGDVLREKETQYF

J: TRBJ2-5
V: TRBV15
size: .
D: TRBD2
DNA: TGTGCCACCAGCAGTCGGGGGGGCCTTGAGACCCAGTACTTC
CDR3: CATSSRGGLETQYF

J: TRBJ2-3
V: TRBV3-1
size: .
D: TRBD2
DNA: TGTGCCAGCAGCCATTTCAAGCGGGGTGGCACAGATACGCAGTATTTT
CDR3: CASSHFKRGGTDTQYF

J: TRBJ2-1
V: TRBV5-1
size: many
D: TRBD2
DNA: TGCGCCAGCAGCTTAGCAAGAGCGGGGGCGAACTACAATGAGCAGTTCTTC
CDR3: CASSLARAGANYNEQFF

J: TRBJ2-3
V: TRBV5-1
size: many
D: .
DNA: TGCGCCAGCAGCTTGGGCCCGAACACAGATACGCAGTATTTT
CDR3: CASSLGPNTDTQYF

J: TRBJ1-2
V: TRBV4-1
size: .
D: .
DNA: TGCGCCAGCAGCCAAGATGGCAATGGGTGGACTAACTATGGCTACACCTTC
CDR3: CASSQDGNGWTNYGYTF

J: TRBJ1-6
V: TRBV11-2
size: .
D: .
DNA: TGTGCCAGCAGCTTAGTCCTCGATTCACCCCTCCACTTT
CDR3: CASSLVLDSPLHF

J: TRBJ2-5
V: TRBV5-1
size: few
D: .
DNA: TGCGCCAGCAGCCTGCGGGGAGCGGGCTTCCAAGAGACCCAGTACTTC
CDR3: CASSLRGAGFQETQYF

J: TRBJ2-4
V: TRBV20-1
size: .
D: TRBD1
DNA: TGCAGTGCCCCTCGACAGGGGGCGTCCTTTGCGGACATTCAGTACTTC
CDR3: CSAPRQGASFADIQYF

J: TRBJ1-2
V: TRBV5-1
size: .
D: .
DNA: TGCGCCAGCAGCTTAGGACAGCCAGCTAACTATGGCTACACCTTC
CDR3: CASSLGQPANYGYTF

J: TRBJ2-1
V: TRBV20-1
size: .
D: .
DNA: TGCAGTGCCTTAGGGACGGGGCACAATGAGCAGTTCTTC
CDR3: CSALGTGHNEQFF

J: TRBJ2-1
V: TRBV20-1
size: few
D: TRBD2
DNA: TGCAGTGCTAGAGATCCTAGCGGGGGTAATGAGCAGTTCTTC
CDR3: CSARDPSGGNEQFF

J: TRBJ1-2
V: TRBV10-3
size: many
D: TRBD1
DNA: TGTGCCATCAGTGATGTTGGGACAGATGTCTATGGCTACACCTTC
CDR3: CAISDVGTDVYGYTF

J: TRBJ2-5
V: TRBV6-1
size: .
D: TRBD2
DNA: TGTGCCAGCAGGAAACTAGCGGGGGTACAAGAGACCCAGTACTTC
CDR3: CASRKLAGVQETQYF

J: TRBJ2-3
V: TRBV4-1
size: .
D: .
DNA: TGCGCCAGCAGCGCCCCGGGTGGTCCAGATACGCAGTATTTT
CDR3: CASSAPGGPDTQYF

J: TRBJ1-2
V: TRBV12-3/TRBV12-4
size: few
D: TRBD1
DNA: TGTGCCAGCAGTTTAGGTCAGGGGGGAGTCTATGGCTACACCTTC
CDR3: CASSLGQGGVYGYTF

J: TRBJ2-7
V: TRBV6-4
size: .
D: .
DNA: TGTGCCAGCAGTGACTCCGGGGCGGGCCAGACCCGAGAGTCGGAGCAGTACTTC
CDR3: CASSDSGAGQTRESEQYF

J: TRBJ2-7
V: TRBV10-3
size: .
D: TRBD1
DNA: TGTGCCATCAGCCTGGACAGGGGACATCGTGACGAGCAGTACTTC
CDR3: CAISLDRGHRDEQYF

J: TRBJ2-5
V: TRBV11-2
size: .
D: .
DNA: TGTGACAGCAGACATCCGGGACGCCGGGAAGAGACCCAGTACTTC
CDR3: CDSRHPGRREETQYF

J: TRBJ1-1
V: TRBV3-1
size: .
D: .
DNA: TGTGCCAGCAGCCAAGTTATGGGGCCTCAAGCTTTCTTT
CDR3: CASSQVMGPQAFF

J: TRBJ1-6
V: TRBV4-1
size: few
D: .
DNA: TGCGCCAGCAGCCATTTGGAAGCACCCCTCCACTTT
CDR3: CASSHLEAPLHF

J: TRBJ1-1
V: TRBV7-9
size: few
D: .
DNA: TGTGCCAGCAGCTTAGTCGGGGGTGAAGCTTTCTTT
CDR3: CASSLVGGEAFF

J: TRBJ1-6
V: TRBV9
size: .
D: TRBD1
DNA: TGTGCCAGCAGCGTAGGGGACAGGTACAATTCACCCCTCCACTTT
CDR3: CASSVGDRYNSPLHF

J: TRBJ1-4
V: TRBV6-5
size: .
D: .
DNA: TGTGCCAGCAGTTACTCGGTCGACATATTAGAAAAACTGTTTTTT
CDR3: CASSYSVDILEKLFF

J: TRBJ1-5
V: TRBV20-1
size: few
D: .
DNA: TGCAGTGCTAGAGGTCCTTTAGGGGAAGCCCAGCATTTT
CDR3: CSARGPLGEAQHF

J: TRBJ1-1
V: TRBV20-1
size: .
D: .
DNA: TGCAGTGCTAGAAAGATCCACAACACTGAAGCTTTCTTT
CDR3: CSARKIHNTEAFF

J: TRBJ2-5
V: TRBV5-1
size: .
D: .
DNA: TGCGCCAGCAGCTTGGACGCAAGGAGGGGAGAGACCCAGTACTTC
CDR3: CASSLDARRGETQYF

J: TRBJ2-7
V: TRBV20-1
size: few
D: TRBD2
DNA: TGCAGTGCCCACCCCTTCAGCGGGACGGTCACCTACGAGCAGTACTTC
CDR3: CSAHPFSGTVTYEQYF

J: TRBJ1-1
V: TRBV29-1
size: many
D: .
DNA: TGCAGCGTTGACCCCACAGTAGGTCAAGCTTTCTTT
CDR3: CSVDPTVGQAFF

J: TRBJ2-7
V: TRBV12-3/TRBV12-4
size: few
D: .
DNA: TGTGCCAGCAGTTCTCAGGGAGGAAGTTATTCCGAGCAGTACTTC
CDR3: CASSSQGGSYSEQYF

J: TRBJ2-5
V: TRBV29-1
size: few
D: .
DNA: TGCAGCGTTGACTCTCGAGGGGGGGAGACCCAGTACTTC
CDR3: CSVDSRGGETQYF

J: TRBJ1-5
V: TRBV15
size: few
D: .
DNA: TGTGCCACCTCTCGTGGAACGGGTCAGCCCCAGCATTTT
CDR3: CATSRGTGQPQHF

J: TRBJ2-5
V: TRBV6-5
size: few
D: TRBD1
DNA: TGTGCCAGCGGACAGGCCCCCCGGGGAAGCCAAGAGACCCAGTACTTC
CDR3: CASGQAPRGSQETQYF

J: TRBJ1-2
V: TRBV18
size: few
D: .
DNA: TGTGCCAGCTCACCCTTACTTACAGCGAACTATGGCTACACCTTC
CDR3: CASSPLLTANYGYTF

J: TRBJ1-1
V: TRBV6-5
size: .
D: TRBD1
DNA: TGTGCCAGCAGCGCACCCCAGGGGGAAGCGGACACTGAAGCTTTCTTT
CDR3: CASSAPQGEADTEAFF

J: TRBJ2-2
V: TRBV29-1
size: .
D: TRBD1
DNA: TGCAGCGTGGGACAGGGATGGGCCGGGGAGCTGTTTTTT
CDR3: CSVGQGWAGELFF

J: TRBJ2-1
V: TRBV11-2
size: few
D: .
DNA: TGTGCCAGCAGAATGGCGTGGGAGCAGTTCTTC
CDR3: CASRMAWEQFF

J: TRBJ1-6
V: TRBV6-2/TRBV6-3
size: few
D: .
DNA: TGTGCCAGCAGTTTTTACCTTGATTCACCCCTCCACTTT
CDR3: CASSFYLDSPLHF

J: TRBJ2-5
V: TRBV10-3
size: .
D: .
DNA: TGTGCCATCAGTGATCGGACAGGGAGGGATGGGGGCCAAGAGACCCAGTACTTC
CDR3: CAISDRTGRDGGQETQYF

J: TRBJ2-3
V: TRBV21-1
size: few
D: .
DNA: TGTGCCAGCAGCAAAGCACGGGATGCGCAGTATTTT
CDR3: CASSKARDAQYF

J: TRBJ1-1
V: TRBV5-1
size: few
D: TRBD1
DNA: TGCGCCAGCAGCTTAAACCTCGGGACAGGGAGTGCTGAAGTTTTCTTT
CDR3: CASSLNLGTGSAEVFF

J: TRBJ1-1
V: TRBV6-5
size: .
D: .
DNA: TGTGCCAGCAGTTACGGTATAGGGGTACGGTCTGAAGCTTTCTTT
CDR3: CASSYGIGVRSEAFF

J: TRBJ2-1
V: TRBV7-2
size: few
D: .
DNA: TGTGCCAGCAGCGAACAGTACAGCTCCTACAATGAGCAGTTCTTC
CDR3: CASSEQYSSYNEQFF

J: TRBJ2-1
V: TRBV6-2/TRBV6-3
size: many
D: .
DNA: TGTGCCAGCAGTCATCGTTTCAATGAGCAGTTCTTC
CDR3: CASSHRFNEQFF

J: TRBJ1-3
V: TRBV20-1
size: .
D: .
DNA: TGCAGTGCTAGAGAGCCCTCTGGAAACACCATATATTTT
CDR3: CSAREPSGNTIYF